Following are 9 T cell receptor beta chains from one sample sequenced in a study of blood T cell repertoires in COVID-19. Some clones are missing from TCRdb's copy, which holds only in-frame ones; the method was immunoSEQ multiplex PCR. The profile covers around 260,000 clones, with roughly 90% appearing a single time and approximately 0.84% taken by the ten largest. Sequencing was done on a sample of peripheral blood. The source of these receptors is a young man with acute or convalescent COVID-19.

The rearrangement joins TRBV6-5 to TRBJ2-7; perhaps TRBD2 as D (6 bases). CDR3 size: 13 residues. V lost 6 bases to trimming and J lost 3 bases, with 12 bases between them. The germline gives CDR1 MNHEY, CDR2 SVGAGI. The CDR3 nucleotides are TGTGCCAGCAGGGGGACTGGGATCTACGAGCAGTACTTC. Its translation is CASRGTGIYEQYF.

The chain recombines TRBV10-3 with TRBJ2-3; a weak D match, TRBD2 (6 bases). The ends were cut back, 4 bases at V and 5 bases at J, with 13 bases in the middle. Germline V lookup: CDR1 ENHRY, CDR2 SYGVKD. The CDR3 covers 14 residues. CDR3 bases: TGTGCCATCAGTGCGGGCCGGGAGAGAGATACGCAGTATTTT. It codes for CAISAGRERDTQYF.

The V gene is TRBV27, the J gene TRBJ1-6; D may be TRBD1 (5 bases). The germline gives CDR1 MNHEY, CDR2 SMNVEV (reference sequence). The CDR3 sequence is 15 residues long. Trimming cost V 3 bases and J 9 bases, with 15 bases left between them. The DNA for the CDR3 is TGTGCCAGCAGTTTCTGGACAAAACCAGTTTCACCCCTCCACTTT. It yields the protein CASSFWTKPVSPLHF.

The chain carries TRBV5-6 and TRBJ1-5; 7 nucleotides line up with TRBD1. V was clipped by 3 bases and J by 4 bases; unmatched bases: 10. Germline-derived CDR1 and CDR2 are SGHDT and YYEEEE. The CDR3 length is 16 residues. CDR3 in amino acids: CASSSLTGKGNQPQHF. The CDR3 region has the DNA TGTGCCAGCAGCTCTTTGACAGGGAAGGGTAATCAGCCCCAGCATTTT. The whole variable domain, filled in from reference TRBV5-6 and TRBJ1-5, reads DAGVTQSPTHLIKTRGQQVTLRCSPKSGHDTVSWYQQALGQGPQFIFQYYEEEERQRGNFPDRFSGHQFPNYSSELNVNALLLGDSALYLCASSSLTGKGNQPQHFGDGTRLSIL.

With respect to this clone: The sample has other DNA sequences that encode this CDR3 too. The CDR3 sequence: CASSFRGQPQHF. DNA for the CDR3: TGTGCCAGCAGTTTCCGAGGGCAGCCCCAGCATTTT. This chain connects TRBV27 to TRBJ1-5; no firm D call. V lost 3 bases, J lost 7 bases, and 7 bases lay in between. Per germline, CDR1 MNHEY and CDR2 SMNVEV (reference sequence). CDR3 length: 12 amino acids.

The chain recombines TRBV5-6 with TRBJ2-4; D is ambiguous. Looked up from germline, CDR1 is SGHDT and CDR2 is YYEEEE. V was cut by 0 bases and J by 4 bases, with 5 bases left in between. The CDR3 runs 13 residues. In DNA, the CDR3 is TGTGCCAGCAGCTTGGGCGGAAAAAACATTCAGTACTTC. This encodes CASSLGGKNIQYF. Full variable domain (remainder filled in from reference TRBV5-6 and TRBJ2-4): DAGVTQSPTHLIKTRGQQVTLRCSPKSGHDTVSWYQQALGQGPQFIFQYYEEEERQRGNFPDRFSGHQFPNYSSELNVNALLLGDSALYLCASSLGGKNIQYFGAGTRLSVL.

The genes are TRBV7-9 and TRBJ1-2; 7 nucleotides line up with TRBD1. With V trimmed by 0 bases and J by 1 base, 5 bases remained unmatched. Germline-derived CDR1 and CDR2 are SEHNR and FQNEAQ (reference sequence). The CDR3 sequence is 16 residues long. In nucleotides, the CDR3 is TGTGCCAGCAGCTTAGCGGGGACAGAGGGTAACTATGGCTACACCTTC. Its translation: CASSLAGTEGNYGYTF.

This clone appeared a few times. This chain links TRBV12-3 or TRBV12-4 with TRBJ1-1; D is unresolved. V gave up 8 bases and J gave up 1 base, with 11 bases separating them. This CDR3 is built from 13 residues. CDR3 DNA sequence: TGTGCCAGCGGCCGACTGGGGAACACTGAAGCTTTCTTT. The encoded protein is CASGRLGNTEAFF.

The V call is TRBV6-5, the J call TRBJ1-3; unclear D gene. This CDR3 has 15 amino acids. Germline CDR1 is MNHEY and CDR2 is SVGAGI. V lost 2 bases, J lost 0 bases, and 8 bases lay in between. The CDR3 nucleotides are TGTGCCAGCAGTTACGGGAGAGGCTCTGGAAACACCATATATTTT. Translated, it gives CASSYGRGSGNTIYF.